These T cell receptor beta chains were read from a single sample in a study of blood T cell repertoires in COVID-19. Method: immunoSEQ multiplex PCR; TCRdb's copy keeps in-frame clones and lacks some. The sample lists roughly 300,000 clones; about 87% were seen once. Sequenced: PBMCs or T cells enriched from blood (not recorded which). Receptors originate from a woman in her twenties or thirties who had recovered from COVID-19. Both conserved end residues are part of each CDR3. Clone size appears in some rows only: once, few, many, or a class for an expanded clone.

clone size: .
V gene: TRBV7-9
J gene: TRBJ1-2
CDR3 protein: CASSLSGSLYGYTF

clone size: .
V gene: TRBV5-4
J gene: TRBJ2-7
CDR3 protein: CASSPGQGAWEQYF

clone size: .
V gene: TRBV6-5
J gene: TRBJ1-2
CDR3 protein: CASGRDQPYGYTF

clone size: .
V gene: TRBV6-5
J gene: TRBJ1-1
CDR3 protein: CASSFRGGTEAFF

clone size: once
V gene: TRBV27
J gene: TRBJ2-2
CDR3 protein: CASSLSPLAGANTGELFF

clone size: .
V gene: TRBV4-1
J gene: TRBJ2-1
CDR3 protein: CASSQNSGGYNEQFF

clone size: once
V gene: TRBV5-4
J gene: TRBJ1-1
CDR3 protein: CASFRTGGRYTEAFF

clone size: .
V gene: TRBV19
J gene: TRBJ1-1
CDR3 protein: CASSPTGGEAFF

clone size: .
V gene: TRBV4-1
J gene: TRBJ1-1
CDR3 protein: CASSQVATGPLNTEAFF

clone size: .
V gene: TRBV7-6
J gene: TRBJ2-6
CDR3 protein: CASSLGTATSGANVLTF

clone size: .
V gene: TRBV19
J gene: TRBJ1-2
CDR3 protein: CASSSPSGVGGYTF

clone size: .
V gene: TRBV20-1
J gene: TRBJ1-2
CDR3 protein: CSARPNYGYTF

clone size: .
V gene: TRBV6-6
J gene: TRBJ1-5
CDR3 protein: CASTHAGQPQHF

clone size: .
V gene: TRBV18
J gene: TRBJ2-7
CDR3 protein: CASSPGWTGNSYEQYF

clone size: .
V gene: TRBV11-2
J gene: TRBJ1-2
CDR3 protein: CASSSPRARGLNYGYTF

clone size: .
V gene: TRBV7-9
J gene: TRBJ2-5
CDR3 protein: CASSVGGETQYF

clone size: .
V gene: TRBV5-1
J gene: TRBJ1-4
CDR3 protein: CASSMGDRTNEKLFF

clone size: .
V gene: TRBV19
J gene: TRBJ2-1
CDR3 protein: CASRWDTHNEQFF

clone size: .
V gene: TRBV7-9
J gene: TRBJ1-4
CDR3 protein: CASSLARADEKLFF

clone size: .
V gene: TRBV5-1
J gene: TRBJ1-5
CDR3 protein: CASSLAGVGNQPQHF

clone size: .
V gene: TRBV29-1
J gene: TRBJ1-1
CDR3 protein: CSVGAGGGTEAFF

clone size: .
V gene: TRBV19
J gene: TRBJ2-3
CDR3 protein: CASTPRASGGKGFTDTQYF

clone size: .
V gene: TRBV25-1
J gene: TRBJ1-4
CDR3 protein: CASVGQNEKLFF

clone size: once
V gene: TRBV10-3
J gene: TRBJ1-5
CDR3 protein: CAISETGGSRNQPQHF

clone size: once
V gene: TRBV6-1
J gene: TRBJ2-7
CDR3 protein: CASSEGGQAAYEQYF

clone size: once
V gene: TRBV30
J gene: TRBJ2-5
CDR3 protein: CAWTNLRGPGETQYF

clone size: .
V gene: TRBV4-1
J gene: TRBJ2-4
CDR3 protein: CASSHQPTRDRGSAKNIQYF

clone size: .
V gene: TRBV29-1
J gene: TRBJ1-4
CDR3 protein: CSVEGMRGNNEKLFF

clone size: .
V gene: TRBV14
J gene: TRBJ1-2
CDR3 protein: CASRKQGTGYGYTF

clone size: .
V gene: TRBV11-2
J gene: TRBJ2-7
CDR3 protein: CASSRPGQGSSYEQYF

clone size: .
V gene: TRBV4-2
J gene: TRBJ1-4
CDR3 protein: CASSQDWGGLEGEKLFF

clone size: .
V gene: TRBV30
J gene: TRBJ1-1
CDR3 protein: CAWSEGQLNTEAFF

clone size: .
V gene: TRBV6-5
J gene: TRBJ1-1
CDR3 protein: CASSYGADMNTEAFF

clone size: .
V gene: TRBV3-1/TRBV3-2
J gene: TRBJ1-2
CDR3 protein: CASSQADRGNYGYTF

clone size: .
V gene: TRBV2
J gene: TRBJ2-3
CDR3 protein: CASRSRTGADTQYF

clone size: .
V gene: TRBV30
J gene: TRBJ1-4
CDR3 protein: CAWSFGPRTNEKLFF

clone size: .
V gene: TRBV19
J gene: TRBJ1-1
CDR3 protein: CASSTGGGAHTEAFF

clone size: .
V gene: TRBV27
J gene: TRBJ2-2
CDR3 protein: CASSSTGPRGNTGELFF

clone size: .
V gene: TRBV2
J gene: TRBJ1-5
CDR3 protein: CASRPGQGISNQPQHF

clone size: .
V gene: TRBV9
J gene: TRBJ2-1
CDR3 protein: CASSVSLAVHNEQFF

clone size: .
V gene: TRBV9
J gene: TRBJ1-6
CDR3 protein: CASSVEGGNSPLHF

clone size: .
V gene: TRBV30
J gene: TRBJ2-2
CDR3 protein: CAWIAGGLPGELFF

clone size: once
V gene: TRBV21-1
J gene: TRBJ1-4
CDR3 protein: CASGNRDRGSNEKLFF

clone size: .
V gene: TRBV18
J gene: TRBJ1-2
CDR3 protein: CASSQIRDRGYTF

clone size: .
V gene: TRBV5-1
J gene: TRBJ2-2
CDR3 protein: CASSANRGQNTGELFF